There are many counts of the clone carrying this TCR beta chain. Every sequencing run produced over 160 million TCR-beta sequences, and the sequences from any one run covered 15-18 subjects. TCRdb processed the 5' RACE reads anew with MiXCR; each CDR3 protein has one entry. Of roughly 80,000 distinct CDR3 sequences in the sample, approximately 17% were seen once. The sample comes from a study of neurological immune-mediated disorders. The sequenced material came from PBMCs. The sequence derives from a woman in her forties in good health.

The CDR3 DNA reads TGTGCCAGCAGTCCGGGACAGGGGGCAAATGAGCAGTTCTTC. As protein: CASSPGQGANEQFF. The V gene is TRBV12-3 or TRBV12-4, the J gene TRBJ2-1; TRBD1 agrees at 12 bases. The CDR3 sequence is 14 residues long. Germline trimming cut 5 bases from V and 7 bases from J; bases unmatched to any gene: 3.